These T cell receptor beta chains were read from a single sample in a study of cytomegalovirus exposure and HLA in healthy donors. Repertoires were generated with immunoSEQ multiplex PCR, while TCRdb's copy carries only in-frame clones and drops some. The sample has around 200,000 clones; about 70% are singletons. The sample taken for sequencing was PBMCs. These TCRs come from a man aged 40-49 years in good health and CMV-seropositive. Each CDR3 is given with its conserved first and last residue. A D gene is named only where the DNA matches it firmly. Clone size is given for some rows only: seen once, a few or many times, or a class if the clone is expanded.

cdr3_aa: CASSKGGGQISYEQYF
cdr3_nt: TGTGCCAGCAGCAAAGGGGGGGGGCAGATCTCCTACGAGCAGTACTTC
v_call: TRBV7-8
clone_size: -
j_call: TRBJ2-7
d_call: -

cdr3_aa: CASRLEASGYSGTQYF
cdr3_nt: TGCGCCAGCAGGTTGGAAGCCAGCGGCTATTCGGGTACGCAGTATTTT
v_call: TRBV5-1
clone_size: few
j_call: TRBJ2-3
d_call: -

cdr3_aa: CASSLGLYQETQYF
cdr3_nt: TGTGCCAGCAGCTTGGGTCTTTATCAAGAGACCCAGTACTTC
v_call: TRBV5-8
clone_size: -
j_call: TRBJ2-5
d_call: -

cdr3_aa: CASSLGPWTATYEQYF
cdr3_nt: TGTGCCAGCAGCTTGGGGCCCTGGACAGCCACCTACGAGCAGTACTTC
v_call: TRBV5-6
clone_size: -
j_call: TRBJ2-7
d_call: -

cdr3_aa: CASRRGSGPQHF
cdr3_nt: TGTGCCAGCAGGCGCGGGTCGGGACCCCAGCATTTT
v_call: TRBV6-5
clone_size: -
j_call: TRBJ1-5
d_call: -

cdr3_aa: CASWDREAFNGYTF
cdr3_nt: TGTGCCAGCTGGGACAGGGAGGCTTTCAATGGCTACACCTTC
v_call: TRBV6-5
clone_size: -
j_call: TRBJ1-2
d_call: TRBD1

cdr3_aa: CASRQDNEQFF
cdr3_nt: TGTGCCAGCAGACAGGACAATGAGCAGTTCTTC
v_call: TRBV5-4
clone_size: -
j_call: TRBJ2-1
d_call: -

cdr3_aa: CASSSGAGANVLTF
cdr3_nt: TGTGCCAGTAGTTCGGGAGCTGGGGCCAACGTCCTGACTTTC
v_call: TRBV19
clone_size: -
j_call: TRBJ2-6
d_call: -

cdr3_aa: CASSEEGATNTGELFF
cdr3_nt: TGTGCCAGCAGCGAGGAAGGGGCTACGAACACCGGGGAGCTGTTTTTT
v_call: TRBV14
clone_size: -
j_call: TRBJ2-2
d_call: -

cdr3_aa: CASSGDRGRNTGELFF
cdr3_nt: TGTGCCAGCAGCGGAGACAGGGGACGGAACACCGGGGAGCTGTTTTTT
v_call: TRBV13
clone_size: few
j_call: TRBJ2-2
d_call: TRBD1

cdr3_aa: CASGEEGAHYGYTF
cdr3_nt: TGTGCCAGCGGAGAAGAGGGGGCTCACTATGGCTACACCTTC
v_call: TRBV28
clone_size: -
j_call: TRBJ1-2
d_call: TRBD1

cdr3_aa: CASSPGEGQPQHF
cdr3_nt: TGTGCCAGCAGCCCCGGGGAAGGCCAGCCCCAGCATTTT
v_call: TRBV7-8
clone_size: -
j_call: TRBJ1-5
d_call: -

cdr3_aa: CASSLEGLASPLHF
cdr3_nt: TGCGCCAGCAGCCTGGAGGGCCTGGCTTCACCCCTCCACTTT
v_call: TRBV4-3
clone_size: -
j_call: TRBJ1-6
d_call: -

cdr3_aa: CASSSNSGLAGSANTGELFF
cdr3_nt: TGTGCCAGCAGCTCAAATTCCGGACTAGCGGGGAGCGCGAACACCGGGGAGCTGTTTTTT
v_call: TRBV7-8
clone_size: few
j_call: TRBJ2-2
d_call: TRBD2

cdr3_aa: CASSQGDTQYF
cdr3_nt: TGTGCCAGCAGCCAGGGAGATACGCAGTATTTT
v_call: TRBV7-9
clone_size: once
j_call: TRBJ2-3
d_call: -

cdr3_aa: CASSEGNTGELFF
cdr3_nt: TGTGCCAGCAGCGAGGGGAACACCGGGGAGCTGTTTTTT
v_call: TRBV28
clone_size: once
j_call: TRBJ2-2
d_call: -

cdr3_aa: CAIKEGFTVEQYF
cdr3_nt: TGTGCCATCAAGGAGGGGTTCACGGTCGAGCAGTACTTC
v_call: TRBV10-3
clone_size: -
j_call: TRBJ2-7
d_call: -

cdr3_aa: CASSPNRVRTGELFF
cdr3_nt: TGTGCCAGCAGCCCTAACAGGGTTAGGACCGGGGAGCTGTTTTTT
v_call: TRBV6-5
clone_size: few
j_call: TRBJ2-2
d_call: -

cdr3_aa: CASSFGLGQGAAGYTF
cdr3_nt: TGTGCCAGCAGCTTTGGTCTGGGACAGGGGGCAGCTGGCTACACCTTC
v_call: TRBV5-4
clone_size: -
j_call: TRBJ1-2
d_call: TRBD1

cdr3_aa: CASSLSRGYGYTF
cdr3_nt: TGTGCCAGCAGTTTATCTCGCGGCTATGGCTACACCTTC
v_call: TRBV27
clone_size: -
j_call: TRBJ1-2
d_call: -

cdr3_aa: CASSLSWGGGTDTQYF
cdr3_nt: TGTGCCAGCAGTTTATCCTGGGGGGGAGGCACAGATACGCAGTATTTT
v_call: TRBV27
clone_size: -
j_call: TRBJ2-3
d_call: TRBD2

cdr3_aa: CASSFRTSGATGELFF
cdr3_nt: TGTGCCAGCAGCTTTCGGACTAGCGGGGCCACCGGGGAGCTGTTTTTT
v_call: TRBV11-2
clone_size: -
j_call: TRBJ2-2
d_call: TRBD2

cdr3_aa: CASSLVSLSGEQYF
cdr3_nt: TGTGCCAGCAGCTTAGTCTCCCTTAGCGGCGAGCAGTACTTC
v_call: TRBV7-2
clone_size: -
j_call: TRBJ2-7
d_call: -

cdr3_aa: CASSLYAGGIYGYTF
cdr3_nt: TGTGCCAGCAGTCTTTATGCAGGGGGCATCTATGGCTACACCTTC
v_call: TRBV6-5
clone_size: -
j_call: TRBJ1-2
d_call: TRBD1

cdr3_aa: CASSFGGRQYF
cdr3_nt: TGTGCCAGCAGTTTCGGGGGGAGGCAGTACTTC
v_call: TRBV27
clone_size: -
j_call: TRBJ2-7
d_call: TRBD2

cdr3_aa: CASSLDSQMGVIRSGELFF
cdr3_nt: TGTGCCAGCAGCTTAGACAGCCAAATGGGAGTCATAAGATCCGGGGAGCTGTTTTTT
v_call: TRBV11-2
clone_size: -
j_call: TRBJ2-2
d_call: -

cdr3_aa: CASSLVGYNEQFF
cdr3_nt: TGTGCCAGCAGCTTAGTCGGGTACAATGAGCAGTTCTTC
v_call: TRBV7-2
clone_size: -
j_call: TRBJ2-1
d_call: -

cdr3_aa: CASSFREARRYTF
cdr3_nt: TGTGCCAGCAGTTTCCGGGAAGCAAGACGCTACACCTTC
v_call: TRBV28
clone_size: -
j_call: TRBJ1-2
d_call: -

cdr3_aa: CASRQGAEGQPQHF
cdr3_nt: TGCGCCAGCAGGCAGGGGGCCGAAGGGCAGCCCCAGCATTTT
v_call: TRBV5-1
clone_size: once
j_call: TRBJ1-5
d_call: TRBD1

cdr3_aa: CSVHTGGPYNEQFF
cdr3_nt: TGCAGCGTTCATACAGGGGGTCCCTACAATGAGCAGTTCTTC
v_call: TRBV29-1
clone_size: -
j_call: TRBJ2-1
d_call: TRBD1

cdr3_aa: CASSLGPGRNTGELFF
cdr3_nt: TGTGCCAGCAGCTTGGGCCCGGGGAGGAACACCGGGGAGCTGTTTTTT
v_call: TRBV5-6
clone_size: -
j_call: TRBJ2-2
d_call: -

cdr3_aa: CASSPGTESTDTQYF
cdr3_nt: TGTGCCAGCTCACCAGGGACAGAGAGCACAGATACGCAGTATTTT
v_call: TRBV18
clone_size: few
j_call: TRBJ2-3
d_call: TRBD1

cdr3_aa: CASSPRGGAGENF
cdr3_nt: TGTGCCAGTAGTCCCCGAGGAGGGGCAGGCGAGAACTTC
v_call: TRBV19
clone_size: few
j_call: TRBJ1-2
d_call: -

cdr3_aa: CASSLELQGAEGYTF
cdr3_nt: TGTGCCAGCAGCTTGGAATTACAGGGGGCGGAGGGCTACACCTTC
v_call: TRBV5-4
clone_size: -
j_call: TRBJ1-2
d_call: TRBD1

cdr3_aa: CASSRRTSYNEQFF
cdr3_nt: TGTGCCAGCAGTCGCCGGACTAGCTACAATGAGCAGTTCTTC
v_call: TRBV6-5
clone_size: -
j_call: TRBJ2-1
d_call: TRBD2

cdr3_aa: CSVERGQAEAFF
cdr3_nt: TGCAGCGTTGAAAGGGGTCAGGCTGAAGCTTTCTTT
v_call: TRBV29-1
clone_size: -
j_call: TRBJ1-1
d_call: -

cdr3_aa: CASSGLRGGVNTGELFF
cdr3_nt: TGTGCCAGCAGTGGGCTTCGGGGCGGGGTGAACACCGGGGAGCTGTTTTTT
v_call: TRBV6-1
clone_size: -
j_call: TRBJ2-2
d_call: -

cdr3_aa: CASQGRGLYTDTQYF
cdr3_nt: TGTGCCAGCCAGGGCAGGGGGCTCTATACAGATACGCAGTATTTT
v_call: TRBV28
clone_size: -
j_call: TRBJ2-3
d_call: TRBD1

cdr3_aa: CASSTPGTALDTIYF
cdr3_nt: TGTGCCAGCAGCACCCCGGGAACGGCGTTGGACACCATATATTTT
v_call: TRBV5-8
clone_size: -
j_call: TRBJ1-3
d_call: -

cdr3_aa: CATSDRGYGYTF
cdr3_nt: TGTGCCACCTCGGACAGGGGATATGGCTACACCTTC
v_call: TRBV6-1
clone_size: -
j_call: TRBJ1-2
d_call: TRBD1

cdr3_aa: CASSSRGGGYNEQFF
cdr3_nt: TGTGCCAGCAGCTCCAGGGGTGGGGGTTACAATGAGCAGTTCTTC
v_call: TRBV6-5
clone_size: -
j_call: TRBJ2-1
d_call: -

cdr3_aa: CASELGTVNTEAFF
cdr3_nt: TGTGCCAGCGAACTAGGGACAGTGAACACTGAAGCTTTCTTT
v_call: TRBV6-1
clone_size: -
j_call: TRBJ1-1
d_call: TRBD1

cdr3_aa: CASSIWPRTGELFF
cdr3_nt: TGTGCCAGTAGTATTTGGCCTAGGACCGGGGAGCTGTTTTTT
v_call: TRBV19
clone_size: -
j_call: TRBJ2-2
d_call: -

cdr3_aa: CASPRDSTDTQYF
cdr3_nt: TGTGCCAGCCCCCGGGACTCCACAGATACGCAGTATTTT
v_call: TRBV2
clone_size: -
j_call: TRBJ2-3
d_call: -

cdr3_aa: CASSRTGTNTEAFF
cdr3_nt: TGTGCCAGCAGCCGGACAGGGACGAACACTGAAGCTTTCTTT
v_call: TRBV7-9
clone_size: -
j_call: TRBJ1-1
d_call: TRBD1

cdr3_aa: CASSLGQGNHNEQFF
cdr3_nt: TGTGCCAGCAGCTTGGGACAGGGGAACCACAATGAGCAGTTCTTC
v_call: TRBV5-8
clone_size: -
j_call: TRBJ2-1
d_call: TRBD1

cdr3_aa: CASSSRGRLHGYTF
cdr3_nt: TGTGCCAGCAGCTCGAGGGGGCGCCTACATGGCTACACCTTC
v_call: TRBV5-4
clone_size: -
j_call: TRBJ1-2
d_call: TRBD1

cdr3_aa: CASSSGEARGTDTQYF
cdr3_nt: TGTGCCAGCAGTTCTGGTGAGGCACGTGGCACAGATACGCAGTATTTT
v_call: TRBV6-6
clone_size: -
j_call: TRBJ2-3
d_call: -

cdr3_aa: CASSLTIRDYGYTF
cdr3_nt: TGTGCCAGCAGCTTAACTATCCGGGACTATGGCTACACCTTC
v_call: TRBV11-2
clone_size: -
j_call: TRBJ1-2
d_call: -

cdr3_aa: CSSSPGGSGGYTDTQYF
cdr3_nt: TGTTCCAGCAGCCCGGGGGGAAGCGGGGGCTACACAGATACGCAGTATTTT
v_call: TRBV7-9
clone_size: -
j_call: TRBJ2-3
d_call: TRBD2

cdr3_aa: CASSIASGTQYNEQFF
cdr3_nt: TGTGCCAGTAGTATAGCCTCCGGGACACAATACAATGAGCAGTTCTTC
v_call: TRBV19
clone_size: -
j_call: TRBJ2-1
d_call: -

cdr3_aa: CASSLSLAGGRDTQYF
cdr3_nt: TGTGCCAGCAGCCTATCCCTAGCGGGGGGGAGAGATACGCAGTATTTT
v_call: TRBV7-3
clone_size: few
j_call: TRBJ2-3
d_call: TRBD2

cdr3_aa: CASRSGLHGDTDTQYF
cdr3_nt: TGCGCCAGCAGATCGGGACTCCATGGAGACACAGATACGCAGTATTTT
v_call: TRBV5-1
clone_size: -
j_call: TRBJ2-3
d_call: -